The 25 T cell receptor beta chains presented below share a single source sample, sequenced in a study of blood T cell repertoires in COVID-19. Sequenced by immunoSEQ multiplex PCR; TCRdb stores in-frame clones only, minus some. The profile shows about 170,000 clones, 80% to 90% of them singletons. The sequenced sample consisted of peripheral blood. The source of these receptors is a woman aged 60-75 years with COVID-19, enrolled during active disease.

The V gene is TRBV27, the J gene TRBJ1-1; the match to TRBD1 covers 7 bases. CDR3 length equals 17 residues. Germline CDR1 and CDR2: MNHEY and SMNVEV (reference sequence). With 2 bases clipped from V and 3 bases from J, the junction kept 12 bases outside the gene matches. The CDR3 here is CASSLSRTGPGYTEAFF. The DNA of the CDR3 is TGTGCCAGCAGTTTAAGTAGGACAGGCCCTGGGTACACTGAAGCTTTCTTT.

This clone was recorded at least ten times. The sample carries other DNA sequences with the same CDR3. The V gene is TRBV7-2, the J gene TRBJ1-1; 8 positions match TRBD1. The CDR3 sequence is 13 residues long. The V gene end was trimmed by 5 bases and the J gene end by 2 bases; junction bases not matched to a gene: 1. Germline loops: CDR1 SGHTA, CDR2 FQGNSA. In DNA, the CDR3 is TGTGCCAGCAGCGGACAGGGCAACACTGAAGCTTTCTTT. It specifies CASSGQGNTEAFF.

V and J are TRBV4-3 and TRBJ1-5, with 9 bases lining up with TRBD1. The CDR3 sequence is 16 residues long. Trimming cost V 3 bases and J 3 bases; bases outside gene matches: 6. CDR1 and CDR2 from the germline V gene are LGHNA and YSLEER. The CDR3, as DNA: TGCGCCAGCAGCCAGGCGACAGGGGGTAACAATCAGCCCCAGCATTTT. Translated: CASSQATGGNNQPQHF.

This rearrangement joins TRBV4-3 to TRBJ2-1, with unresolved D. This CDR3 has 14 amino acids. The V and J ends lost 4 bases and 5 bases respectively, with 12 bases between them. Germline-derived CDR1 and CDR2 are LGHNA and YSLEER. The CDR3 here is CASSLYSGNNEQFF. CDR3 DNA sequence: TGCGCCAGCAGCCTCTACTCGGGTAACAATGAGCAGTTCTTC.

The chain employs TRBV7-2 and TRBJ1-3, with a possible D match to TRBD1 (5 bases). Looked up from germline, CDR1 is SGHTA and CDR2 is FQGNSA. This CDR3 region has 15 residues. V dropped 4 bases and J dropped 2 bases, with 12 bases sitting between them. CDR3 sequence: CASSSLGGTGNTIYF. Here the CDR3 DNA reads TGTGCCAGCAGCTCGCTCGGGGGGACTGGAAACACCATATATTTT.

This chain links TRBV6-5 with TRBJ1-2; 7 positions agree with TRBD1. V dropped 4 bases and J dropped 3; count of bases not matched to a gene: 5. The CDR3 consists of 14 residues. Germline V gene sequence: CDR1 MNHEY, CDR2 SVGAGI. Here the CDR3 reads CASSLQGLDYGYTF. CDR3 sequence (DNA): TGTGCCAGCAGTTTACAGGGGCTGGACTATGGCTACACCTTC.

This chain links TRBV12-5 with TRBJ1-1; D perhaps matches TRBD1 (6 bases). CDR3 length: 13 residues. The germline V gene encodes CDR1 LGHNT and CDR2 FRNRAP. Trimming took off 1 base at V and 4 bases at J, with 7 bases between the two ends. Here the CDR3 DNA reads TGTGCTAGTGGTTTGGGAGGGGGCACTGAAGCTTTCTTT. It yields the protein CASGLGGGTEAFF.

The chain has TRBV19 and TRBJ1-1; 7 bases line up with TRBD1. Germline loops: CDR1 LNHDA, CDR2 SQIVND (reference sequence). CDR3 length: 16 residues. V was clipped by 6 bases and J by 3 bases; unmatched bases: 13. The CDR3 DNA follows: TGTGCCAGTAGAAAAGACAGGGCCCACTCGTACACTGAAGCTTTCTTT. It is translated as CASRKDRAHSYTEAFF.

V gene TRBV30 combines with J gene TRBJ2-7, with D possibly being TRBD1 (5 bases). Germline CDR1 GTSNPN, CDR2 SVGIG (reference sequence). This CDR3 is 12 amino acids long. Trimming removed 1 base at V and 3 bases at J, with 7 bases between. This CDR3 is CAWSATDYEQYF. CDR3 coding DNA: TGTGCCTGGAGTGCGACAGACTACGAGCAGTACTTC.

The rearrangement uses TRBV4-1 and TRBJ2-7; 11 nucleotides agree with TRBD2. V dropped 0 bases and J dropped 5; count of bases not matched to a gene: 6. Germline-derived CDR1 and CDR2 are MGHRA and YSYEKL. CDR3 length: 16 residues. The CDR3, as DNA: TGCGCCAGCAGCCAAGAGCAAACTAGCGGGAGCCACGAGCAGTACTTC. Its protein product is CASSQEQTSGSHEQYF.

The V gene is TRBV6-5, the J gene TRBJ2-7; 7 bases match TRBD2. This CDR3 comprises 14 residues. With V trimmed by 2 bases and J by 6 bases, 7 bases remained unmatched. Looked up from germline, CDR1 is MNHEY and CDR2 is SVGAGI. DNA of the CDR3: TGTGCCAGCAGTTACGTCGGCGGGAGTGTCGAGCAGTACTTC. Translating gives CASSYVGGSVEQYF.

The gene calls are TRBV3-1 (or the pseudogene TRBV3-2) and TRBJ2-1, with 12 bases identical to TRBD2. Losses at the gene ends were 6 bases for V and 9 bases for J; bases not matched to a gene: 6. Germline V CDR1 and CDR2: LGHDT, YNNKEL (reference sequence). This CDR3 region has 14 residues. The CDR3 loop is CASRSSGRAGEQFF. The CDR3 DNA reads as TGTGCCAGCAGGTCTAGCGGGAGGGCAGGTGAGCAGTTCTTC.

The CDR3 loop is CASSETRVWTEAFF. DNA of the CDR3: TGCGCCAGCAGTGAGACGAGGGTGTGGACTGAAGCTTTCTTT. The V call is TRBV10-1, the J call TRBJ1-1; D is undetermined. This CDR3 spans 14 amino acids. CDR1 is WNHNN, CDR2 SYGVQD, per germline (reference sequence). Trimming removed 2 bases at V and 5 bases at J, with 12 bases between.

The chain's CDR3 is CASSFRDPGLAGAYNEQFF. The CDR3 DNA follows: TGTGCCAGCAGCTTCAGGGACCCGGGACTAGCGGGAGCCTACAATGAGCAGTTCTTC. The chain carries TRBV7-2 and TRBJ2-1; TRBD2 matches at 14 bases. Germline CDR1 reads SGHTA; CDR2 reads FQGNSA. The CDR3 totals 19 residues. V gave up 3 bases and J gave up 2 bases; unmatched junction bases: 9.

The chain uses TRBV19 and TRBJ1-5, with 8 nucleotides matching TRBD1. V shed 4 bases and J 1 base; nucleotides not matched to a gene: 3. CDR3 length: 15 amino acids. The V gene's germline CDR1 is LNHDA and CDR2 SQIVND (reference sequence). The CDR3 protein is CASSRGQGSNQPQHF. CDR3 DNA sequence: TGTGCCAGTAGTAGAGGACAGGGCAGCAATCAGCCCCAGCATTTT.

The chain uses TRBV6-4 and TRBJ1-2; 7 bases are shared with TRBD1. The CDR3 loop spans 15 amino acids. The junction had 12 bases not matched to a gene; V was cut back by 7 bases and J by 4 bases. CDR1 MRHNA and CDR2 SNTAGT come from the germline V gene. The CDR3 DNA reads TGTGCCAGCAAAGTTTATCCGGGACAGAGCTATGGCTACACCTTC. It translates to CASKVYPGQSYGYTF.

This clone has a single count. The CDR3 bases are TGCGCCAGCAGCCAGGGGAGGTTGCAGCCCCAGCATTTT. Encoded protein: CASSQGRLQPQHF. The chain combines TRBV4-3 with TRBJ1-5, with D uncertain. Trimming shortened V by 3 bases and J by 7 bases, and 10 bases separated the two germline ends. The CDR3 totals 13 residues. Looked up from germline, CDR1 is LGHNA and CDR2 is YSLEER.

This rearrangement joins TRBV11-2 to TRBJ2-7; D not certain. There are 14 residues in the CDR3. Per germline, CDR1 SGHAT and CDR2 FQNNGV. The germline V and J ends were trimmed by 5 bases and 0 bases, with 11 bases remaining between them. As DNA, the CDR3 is TGTGCCAGCAGCCCCGACACCGTCTCCTACGAGCAGTACTTC. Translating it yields CASSPDTVSYEQYF. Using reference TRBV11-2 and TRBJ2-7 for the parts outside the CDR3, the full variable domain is EAGVAQSPRYKIIEKRQSVAFWCNPISGHATLYWYQQILGQGPKLLIQFQNNGVVDDSQLPKDRFSAERLKGVDSTLKIQPAKLEDSAVYLCASSPDTVSYEQYFGPGTRLTVT.

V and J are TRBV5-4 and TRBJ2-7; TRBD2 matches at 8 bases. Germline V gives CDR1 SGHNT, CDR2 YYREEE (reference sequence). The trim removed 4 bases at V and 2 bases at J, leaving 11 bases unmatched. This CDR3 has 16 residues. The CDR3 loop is CASSGGGLVNPYEQYF. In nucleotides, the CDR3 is TGTGCCAGCAGCGGGGGGGGACTAGTAAACCCCTACGAGCAGTACTTC. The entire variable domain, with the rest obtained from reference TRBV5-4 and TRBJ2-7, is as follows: ETGVTQSPTHLIKTRGQQVTLRCSSQSGHNTVSWYQQALGQGPQFIFQYYREEENGRGNFPPRFSGLQFPNYSSELNVNALELDDSALYLCASSGGGLVNPYEQYFGPGTRLTVT.

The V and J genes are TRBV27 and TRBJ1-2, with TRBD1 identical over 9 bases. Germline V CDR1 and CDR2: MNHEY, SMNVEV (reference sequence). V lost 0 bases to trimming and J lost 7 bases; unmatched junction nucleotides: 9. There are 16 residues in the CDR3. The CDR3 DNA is TGTGCCAGCAGTTTATCTTCATGGGGACAGGGCGGTGGCTACACCTTC. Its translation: CASSLSSWGQGGGYTF.

The CDR3 sequence: CASSLGLAGGSEQFF. Here the CDR3 DNA reads TGCGCCAGCAGCTTAGGGCTAGCGGGAGGGAGTGAGCAGTTCTTC. V and J are TRBV5-1 and TRBJ2-1; 12 bases map to TRBD2. V dropped 2 bases and J dropped 9; count of bases not matched to a gene: 6. Germline values: CDR1 SGHRS, CDR2 YFSETQ. The CDR3 runs to 15 residues.

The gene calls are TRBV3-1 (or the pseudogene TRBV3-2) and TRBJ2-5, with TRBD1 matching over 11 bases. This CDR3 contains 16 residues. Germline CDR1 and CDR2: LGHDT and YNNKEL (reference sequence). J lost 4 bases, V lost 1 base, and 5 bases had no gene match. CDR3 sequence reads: CASSQVGTGGGETQYF. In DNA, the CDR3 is TGTGCCAGCAGCCAAGTGGGGACAGGGGGAGGAGAGACCCAGTACTTC.

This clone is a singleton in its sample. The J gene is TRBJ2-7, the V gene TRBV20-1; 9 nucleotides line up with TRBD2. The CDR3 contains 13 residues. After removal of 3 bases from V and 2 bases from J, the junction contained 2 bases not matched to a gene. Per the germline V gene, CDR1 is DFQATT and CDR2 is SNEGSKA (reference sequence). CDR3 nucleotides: TGCAGTGCTAGTAGCGGGAGTCCCTACGAGCAGTACTTC. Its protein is CSASSGSPYEQYF.

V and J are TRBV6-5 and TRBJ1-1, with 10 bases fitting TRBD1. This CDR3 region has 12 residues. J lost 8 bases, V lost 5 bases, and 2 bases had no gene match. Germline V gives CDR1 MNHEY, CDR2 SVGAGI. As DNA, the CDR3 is TGTGCCAGCAGTCGGACAGGGGGAGAAGCTTTCTTT. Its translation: CASSRTGGEAFF.

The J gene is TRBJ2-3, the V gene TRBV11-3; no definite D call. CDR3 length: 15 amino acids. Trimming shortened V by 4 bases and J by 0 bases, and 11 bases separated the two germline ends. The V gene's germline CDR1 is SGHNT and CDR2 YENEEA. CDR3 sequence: CASSSNAASTDTQYF. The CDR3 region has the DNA TGTGCCAGCAGCTCTAACGCGGCTAGCACAGATACGCAGTATTTT.